The next 25 T cell receptor beta chains were all read from a single sample in a study of PD-L1 blockade in urothelial cancer. Data came from immunoSEQ multiplex PCR; TCRdb stores just in-frame clones and leaves some out. The repertoire has tens of thousands of clones, roughly four fifths of them found once; the top ten carry about 3.2%. This sample comprised PBMCs, obtained around atezolizumab (anti-PD-L1) treatment. These receptors originate from a man between 65 and 79 years old with urothelial cancer.

The J gene is TRBJ2-7, the V gene TRBV7-2, with 8 bases lining up with TRBD1. V lost 1 base and J lost 0; bases outside the gene matches: 5. CDR1 and CDR2 (germline): SGHTA, FQGNSA. The CDR3 has 16 residues. CDR3 protein: CASSLVPQGGSYEQYF. For the CDR3, the DNA is TGTGCCAGCAGCTTAGTACCACAGGGGGGCTCCTACGAGCAGTACTTC.

This clone was observed a single time. The chain recombines TRBV11-2 with TRBJ1-2, with D perhaps matching TRBD1 (6 bases). This CDR3 is built from 14 residues. The V end lost 3 bases, the J end lost 6 bases, and 14 bases lay between the germline ends. Per germline, CDR1 SGHAT and CDR2 FQNNGV. The CDR3 spells CASSFLQGSDGYTF. In DNA, the CDR3 is TGTGCCAGCAGCTTCCTACAGGGTTCGGATGGCTACACCTTC.

This sequence joins TRBV5-4 and TRBJ2-2, with 8 bases aligning to TRBD1. The germline V gene encodes CDR1 SGHNT and CDR2 YYREEE (reference sequence). V lost 3 bases and J lost 6; bases outside the gene matches: 4. This CDR3 is 14 amino acids long. CDR3 sequence: CASSSGQVSGELFF. CDR3 DNA sequence: TGTGCCAGCAGCTCGGGACAGGTCTCCGGGGAGCTGTTTTTT.

This clone was counted a few times. The V call is TRBV7-9, the J call TRBJ1-2; 9 bases are a match to TRBD1. J lost 7 bases, V lost 2 bases, and 14 bases had no gene match. The V gene's germline CDR1 is SEHNR and CDR2 FQNEAQ (reference sequence). The CDR3 covers 17 residues. The CDR3 loop reads CASSLQTGTGRGGGYTF. CDR3 DNA sequence: TGTGCCAGCAGCTTACAAACCGGGACAGGGAGGGGCGGTGGCTACACCTTC.

The chain has TRBV28 and TRBJ1-1; 9 nucleotides match TRBD1. Trimming took 4 bases from V and 1 from J; bases not matched to a gene: 4. CDR1 and CDR2 (germline): MDHEN, SYDVKM. CDR3 size: 15 residues. The DNA of the CDR3 is TGTGCCAGCAGTTCCTCGGGACAGGGGAACACTGAAGCTTTCTTT. Its protein product is CASSSSGQGNTEAFF. The full variable domain, in which reference TRBV28 and TRBJ1-1 provide the parts outside the CDR3, is DVKVTQSSRYLVKRTGEKVFLECVQDMDHENMFWYRQDPGLGLRLIYFSYDVKMKEKGDIPEGYSVSREKKERFSLILESASTNQTSMYLCASSSSGQGNTEAFFGQGTRLTVV.

This clone was seen only once. The chain employs TRBV30 and TRBJ2-7, with a weak D call TRBD2 (6 bases). Trimming left V 4 bases short and J 2 bases short, with 9 bases between. The CDR3 extends over 12 amino acids. In germline, CDR1 is GTSNPN, CDR2 SVGIG (reference sequence). CDR3 region: CAWNPGAYEQYF. CDR3 bases: TGTGCCTGGAATCCGGGGGCCTACGAGCAGTACTTC. Based on the CDR3 plus reference TRBV30 and TRBJ2-7, the full variable domain is SQTIHQWPATLVQPVGSPLSLECTVEGTSNPNLYWYRQAAGRGLQLLFYSVGIGQISSEVPQNLSASRPQDRQFILSSKKLLLSDSGFYLCAWNPGAYEQYFGPGTRLTVT.

The chain couples TRBV6-4 to TRBJ2-3, with 10 bases fitting TRBD2. Per germline, CDR1 MRHNA and CDR2 SNTAGT. The length of the CDR3 is 15 residues. The V segment lost 6 bases and the J segment 1 base; nucleotides outside the gene matches: 4. The CDR3 DNA sequence: TGTGCCAGCAGGCTAGCGGGAGCCGGCACAGATACGCAGTATTTT. Translation gives CASRLAGAGTDTQYF.

This clone is a singleton in its sample. V gene TRBV30 combines with J gene TRBJ1-3, with D unresolved. Per the germline V gene, CDR1 is GTSNPN and CDR2 is SVGIG (reference sequence). The CDR3 covers 11 residues. Between the trimmed V and J ends, which lost 4 bases and 6 bases, there was a span of 7 bases. CDR3 in DNA: TGTGCCTGGACACAGCTAAACACCATATATTTT. Encoded protein: CAWTQLNTIYF.

The chain couples TRBV13 to TRBJ2-2; D is ambiguous. There are 13 residues in the CDR3. The germline V and J ends were trimmed by 6 bases and 4 bases, with 9 bases remaining between them. Germline assignment: CDR1 PRHDT and CDR2 FYEKMQ (reference sequence). The CDR3 DNA sequence: TGTGCCAGCAGGCGGAGAGGCACCGGGGAGCTGTTTTTT. This encodes CASRRRGTGELFF.

The rearrangement joins TRBV25-1 to TRBJ1-3; a possible D gene is TRBD1 (5 bases). This CDR3 contains 15 residues. The ends were cut back, 1 base at V and 0 bases at J, with 7 bases in the middle. Germline V gives CDR1 MGHDK, CDR2 SYGVNS. CDR3 nucleotides: TGTGCCAGCAGTGAATCCGGGGGCTCTGGAAACACCATATATTTT. It translates to CASSESGGSGNTIYF.

The chain uses TRBV9 and TRBJ2-5; TRBD2 matches 14 bases. Germline assignment: CDR1 SGDLS and CDR2 YYNGEE. This CDR3 has 16 residues. The J segment lost 5 bases and the V segment lost 4 bases, leaving 7 bases of the junction unmatched. In DNA form, the CDR3 reads TGTGCCAGCAGCCAGACTAGCGGGGGGGCGAGGGAGACCCAGTACTTC. The encoded protein is CASSQTSGGARETQYF.

The gene calls are TRBV18 and TRBJ1-5; no clear D gene. Trimming took off 3 bases at V and 7 bases at J, with 10 bases between the two ends. Germline V gives CDR1 KGHSH, CDR2 LQKENI. The CDR3 runs 13 residues. CDR3 amino acids: CASSPSGYQPQHF. The CDR3 coding sequence is TGTGCCAGCTCACCTTCAGGCTACCAGCCCCAGCATTTT.

The chain is built from TRBV2 and TRBJ2-5; TRBD1 aligns across 9 bases. V was pared by 8 bases and J by 5 bases, with 9 bases of the junction left unmatched. The V gene's germline CDR1 is SNHLY and CDR2 FYNNEI. This CDR3 has 14 amino acids. As DNA, the CDR3 is TGTGCCAGCGTGGCCGGGACAGGGACGGAGACCCAGTACTTC. Protein product: CASVAGTGTETQYF.

The rearrangement joins TRBV5-6 to TRBJ1-2; maybe TRBD1 (5 bases). The CDR3 sequence is 14 residues long. V was pared by 4 bases and J by 5 bases, with 15 bases between. Germline V gene data show CDR1 as SGHDT and CDR2 as YYEEEE. The CDR3 region has the DNA TGTGCCAGCAGCGAGACCCTCGGGACTTATGGCTACACCTTC. Amino acid sequence: CASSETLGTYGYTF.

This clone was recorded once. V and J are TRBV18 and TRBJ1-1, with 7 nucleotides matching TRBD1. Germline V lookup: CDR1 KGHSH, CDR2 LQKENI. The CDR3 length is 13 residues. After removal of 2 bases from V and 9 bases from J, the junction contained 6 bases not matched to a gene. The CDR3 DNA reads as TGTGCCAGCTCACCAAGGGACAGAGAAAAAGCTTTCTTT. It specifies CASSPRDREKAFF.

The CDR3 DNA sequence: TGTGCCAGCAGCCCTTACCGGGACTCCCAGAACACCGGGGAGCTGTTTTTT. It encodes CASSPYRDSQNTGELFF. The rearrangement uses TRBV14 and TRBJ2-2, with D maybe TRBD2 (6 bases). CDR1 and CDR2 (germline): SGHDN, FVKESK. CDR3 length: 17 amino acids. V gave up 4 bases and J gave up 1 base, with 16 bases separating them.

V usage is TRBV15 and J usage is TRBJ1-2, with 7 bases that match TRBD1. V gave up 5 bases and J gave up 2 bases; unmatched junction bases: 5. CDR3 size: 14 residues. Germline CDR1 is LNHNV and CDR2 is YYDKDF (reference sequence). In DNA, the CDR3 is TGTGCCACCAGCCCACGAGGGGGCAACTATGGCTACACCTTC. This codes for CATSPRGGNYGYTF.

This chain connects TRBV7-2 to TRBJ2-6, with 7 bases that match TRBD1. This CDR3 is built from 18 residues. CDR1 and CDR2 from the germline V gene are SGHTA and FQGNSA. V shed 3 bases and J 0 bases; nucleotides not matched to a gene: 8. CDR3 coding DNA: TGTGCCAGCAGCTTCCTCCTGGGACAGAGCTCTGGGGCCAACGTCCTGACTTTC. Translated: CASSFLLGQSSGANVLTF. The full variable domain, with the rest looked up from reference TRBV7-2 and TRBJ2-6, is GAGVSQSPSNKVTEKGKDVELRCDPISGHTALYWYRQSLGQGLEFLIYFQGNSAPDKSGLPSDRFSAERTGGSVSTLTIQRTQQEDSAVYLCASSFLLGQSSGANVLTFGAGSRLTVL.

The CDR3 is CASSIDPRGGEAFF. For the CDR3, the DNA is TGTGCCAGTAGTATAGATCCAAGGGGAGGTGAAGCTTTCTTT. The chain uses TRBV19 and TRBJ1-1; TRBD1 might be the D (5 bases). CDR3 length equals 14 residues. V was shortened by 0 bases and J by 7 bases, with 12 bases between the two germline ends. Germline assignment: CDR1 LNHDA and CDR2 SQIVND (reference sequence).

DNA for the CDR3: TGTGCCAGCAGCCTTAGACAGGGGGACAACACCGGGGAGCTGTTTTTT. Protein: CASSLRQGDNTGELFF. V is TRBV7-7 and J is TRBJ2-2; 9 bases are shared with TRBD1. The CDR3 length is 16 residues. Trimming removed 5 bases from V and 2 bases from J; junction bases left unmatched: 6. Per germline, CDR1 SSHAT and CDR2 FNYEAQ (reference sequence).

The chain couples TRBV4-1 to TRBJ2-3; 11 nucleotides line up with TRBD2. V shed 1 base and J 3 bases; nucleotides not matched to a gene: 9. Germline assignment: CDR1 MGHRA and CDR2 YSYEKL. CDR3 length: 18 residues. The CDR3 nucleotides read TGCGCCAGCAGCCAAGGCCTCCTTACTAGCGGGAGAACAGATACGCAGTATTTT. This translates into CASSQGLLTSGRTDTQYF.

The chain employs TRBV5-4 and TRBJ2-1, with D possibly matching TRBD2 (5 bases). Trimming stripped 0 bases from V and 10 bases from J, with 14 bases between. The CDR3 is made up of 14 amino acids. Germline V gene data show CDR1 as SGHNT and CDR2 as YYREEE (reference sequence). CDR3 protein: CASSLGSGGSEQFF. In DNA form, the CDR3 reads TGTGCCAGCAGCTTGGGGTCGGGCGGGTCGGAGCAGTTCTTC.

The rearrangement uses TRBV7-2 and TRBJ1-2; unclear D gene. Germline V gives CDR1 SGHTA, CDR2 FQGNSA. The V gene lost 2 bases and the J gene lost 8 bases, with 24 bases spanning the gap. The CDR3 runs to 17 residues. The DNA for the CDR3 is TGTGCCAGCAGCTTATCTCGGCCGGGGTCCTATACGAGCGGCTACACCTTC. It encodes CASSLSRPGSYTSGYTF.

V and J are TRBV18 and TRBJ2-5, with 10 positions matching TRBD2. This CDR3 region has 15 residues. Germline trimming cut 0 bases from V and 4 bases from J; bases unmatched to any gene: 2. Germline CDR1 and CDR2: KGHSH and LQKENI. In DNA form, the CDR3 reads TGTGCCAGCTCACCACCGAGCGGGGGGGCAGAGACCCAGTACTTC. It yields the protein CASSPPSGGAETQYF.

This CDR3 reads CATSRTPGWDTQYF. The CDR3 coding sequence is TGTGCCACCAGCAGAACTCCGGGTTGGGATACGCAGTATTTT. The V gene is TRBV15, the J gene TRBJ2-3; D remains ambiguous. V was clipped by 2 bases and J by 6 bases, with 12 bases between them. Germline V gene data show CDR1 as LNHNV and CDR2 as YYDKDF (reference sequence). The CDR3 sequence is 14 residues long.